The rows below give T cell receptor beta chains drawn from one sample of a study of Graves' ophthalmopathy and Graves' hyperthyroidism. TCRdb redid the calling of the multiplex PCR reads with MiXCR, one entry per CDR3 protein. The sample carries 400,000 or so distinct CDR3 sequences, about 17% recorded once. The sequencing input was peripheral blood. These receptors were obtained from an adult woman with stable Graves' hyperthyroidism. The CDR3 runs from the conserved cysteine through the conserved F or W. The order of the fields is CDR3 DNA, CDR3 protein, D gene, V gene, J gene, clone size. The D gene is left open where the match is weak. Clone size is shown for a subset of rows, as once, few, many or a class of expanded clone.

TGTGCCAGCAGTTTCACCGACAGGGTATGGGCTGAAGCTTTCTTT	CASSFTDRVWAEAFF	TRBD1	TRBV7-2	TRBJ1-1	many
TGCGCCAGCAGCCAAGTATACGGGACCTCTGGGGCCAACGTCCTGACTTTC	CASSQVYGTSGANVLTF	.	TRBV4-1	TRBJ2-6	many
TGCGCCAGCAGCCAAGTACTCCTCGGACAGGGGGTCCAAGAGACCCAGTACTTC	CASSQVLLGQGVQETQYF	TRBD1	TRBV4-1	TRBJ2-5	many
TGCGCCAGCAGCTTGGCTAGGGACAGGGAGGACGAGCAGTACTTC	CASSLARDREDEQYF	TRBD1	TRBV5-1	TRBJ2-7	many
TGTGCCAGCAGACTTGGACTAGCAGAAGAGACCCAGTACTTC	CASRLGLAEETQYF	TRBD2	TRBV12-3/TRBV12-4	TRBJ2-5	many
TGTGCCAGCAGTTATGACACGATCTTGGGGGGCTACACCTTC	CASSYDTILGGYTF	.	TRBV7-2	TRBJ1-2	many
TGTGCCAGCAGAAATTCGGGCGGGGCATACGAGCAGTACTTC	CASRNSGGAYEQYF	.	TRBV28	TRBJ2-7	many
TGTGCCAGCAGTTTAGGACCTCGACACGAGCAGTACTTC	CASSLGPRHEQYF	.	TRBV12-3/TRBV12-4	TRBJ2-7	many
TGCAGCGTTGACGTCGGCGGGGAGCTGTTTTTT	CSVDVGGELFF	.	TRBV29-1	TRBJ2-2	many
TGTGCCAGCAGTCCCCGCAGGACAACTAACTATGGCTACACCTTC	CASSPRRTTNYGYTF	.	TRBV27	TRBJ1-2	many
TGTGCCAGCAGCACTGTAGCGGGCTCTACCCACGAGCAGTACTTC	CASSTVAGSTHEQYF	TRBD2	TRBV13	TRBJ2-7	many
TGCAGTGCTAAACTCGACCCTAAGCAAGCTTTCTTT	CSAKLDPKQAFF	.	TRBV20-1	TRBJ1-1	many
TGTGCCAGCAGTTTAGGCATATCTGGCTACACCTTC	CASSLGISGYTF	.	TRBV28	TRBJ1-2	many
TGTGCCAGCAGCCAAGGACAGGGCGGGCAGCCCCAGCATTTT	CASSQGQGGQPQHF	TRBD1	TRBV6-1	TRBJ1-5	many
TGTGCCACCCAGGACAGGGTAAAGCAGCTCGGCTATGGCTACACCTTC	CATQDRVKQLGYGYTF	TRBD1	TRBV19	TRBJ1-2	many
TGTGCCAGCAGTTTCCGGAGTTTAAATTCACCCCTCCACTTT	CASSFRSLNSPLHF	.	TRBV12-3/TRBV12-4	TRBJ1-6	many
TGTGCCAGCAGGAGGGCGGGAGTCGGGGGCGAGCAGTACTTC	CASRRAGVGGEQYF	TRBD2	TRBV6-2/TRBV6-3	TRBJ2-7	many
TGTGCCAGCAGCGTAGTGGACTACTCCTACGAGCAGTACTTC	CASSVVDYSYEQYF	.	TRBV9	TRBJ2-7	.
TGTGCCAGCAACAGGGGGTACGAGCAGTACTTC	CASNRGYEQYF	TRBD1	TRBV6-1	TRBJ2-7	few
TGTGCCAGCAGTTTAGAAGCGTCGGAAGCTTTCTTT	CASSLEASEAFF	.	TRBV12-3/TRBV12-4	TRBJ1-1	many
TGTGCCAGTAGTATCTCCTCCGAGTCTGAAGCTTTCTTT	CASSISSESEAFF	.	TRBV19	TRBJ1-1	.
TGTGCCAGCAGTTATCCCGGGACAGTAAACGAAAATCAGCCCCAGCATTTT	CASSYPGTVNENQPQHF	TRBD1	TRBV6-9	TRBJ1-5	many
TGCGCCAGCAGTTTAGTCGCACTAGCGGGCTACGAGCAGTACTTC	CASSLVALAGYEQYF	TRBD2	TRBV4-3	TRBJ2-7	.
TGTGCCAGCAGCCACAGACAGGGAGGGGATGGCTACACCTTC	CASSHRQGGDGYTF	TRBD1	TRBV6-6	TRBJ1-2	many
TGTGCCATCGCGACTCTATACCAATCACCCCTCCACTTT	CAIATLYQSPLHF	.	TRBV6-2/TRBV6-3	TRBJ1-6	many
TGTGCCAGCACCACTCGACTAGCGGGAGGGGACATTCAGTACTTC	CASTTRLAGGDIQYF	TRBD2	TRBV28	TRBJ2-4	many
TGTGCCAGCAGCCAAAGCTTAGGGTCTGGCTACACCTTC	CASSQSLGSGYTF	.	TRBV4-2	TRBJ1-2	.
TGTGCCAGCAGATCACCGCAGGGGGCGGTCGGGGAGCTGTTTTTT	CASRSPQGAVGELFF	TRBD1	TRBV12-3/TRBV12-4	TRBJ2-2	many